This T cell receptor beta chain was sequenced during a study of blood T cell repertoires in COVID-19. On the study more broadly: Spain, Italy and the United States supplied samples that represented acute and convalescent COVID-19. The analysed material was cDNA or gDNA that came from T cells, B-cell-depleted T cells, or PBMCs.

The junction had 8 bases not matched to a gene; V was cut back by 6 bases and J by 8 bases. The CDR3 spans 14 residues. Germline loops: CDR1 MNHEY, CDR2 SVGAGI. The authors' processing: Estimated nucleated cell counts came from reference gene primer amplification. Clones were sequenced by immunoSEQ multiplex PCR, and TCRdb holds only the in-frame ones, with some missing. The V and J calls and the clone size are those of that table, but D and trimming were determined from the DNA. The data contain fewer than 45,000 clones, 90% of them seen just once; the ten biggest clones take up 30% to 45%. The sample taken for sequencing was peripheral blood. V gene TRBV6-5 combines with J gene TRBJ1-2, with TRBD1 matching over 11 bases. This receptor was taken from a man aged 60 to 69 with active or convalescent COVID-19. The CDR3 protein is CASRGTGGKKGYTF. The CDR3 DNA reads as TGTGCCAGCAGGGGGACAGGGGGAAAAAAGGGCTACACCTTC.